The clone carrying this TCR beta chain was seen at least ten times. The library targeted TCRbeta and was prepared with unique molecular identifiers. TCRdb reanalysed the PCR reads using MiXCR and keeps one entry per CDR3 protein. The sample has 75,000 to 100,000 distinct CDR3 sequences, 7% to 10% seen once; the top ten hold approximately 7.2%. The sample belongs to a study of T-cell reconstitution after alpha-beta-depleted transplantation in children. V gave up 5 bases and J gave up 4 bases; unmatched junction bases: 11. The germline gives CDR1 SGHTA, CDR2 FQGTGA. The CDR3 has 16 residues. The V gene is TRBV7-3, the J gene TRBJ2-3, with 8 positions matching TRBD2. The TCR was taken from a human donor who donated a stem cell graft to a child with congenital amegakaryocytic thrombocytopenia. The material sequenced was PBMCs from the stem cell graft donor, taken from the stem cell graft. The CDR3 reads CASSPLALAVADTQYF. The DNA for the CDR3 is TGTGCCAGCAGCCCCCTGGCACTAGCGGTAGCAGATACGCAGTATTTT.